This TCR beta chain is drawn from a study of blood T cell repertoires in COVID-19. Living in under 30 US areas, the participants were between 18 and 89 years of age. V dropped 8 bases and J dropped 3 bases, with 10 bases sitting between them. CDR3 length: 12 residues. Germline-derived CDR1 and CDR2 are SEHNR and FQNEAQ (reference sequence). As processed by the authors: Nucleated cell number was recorded as an estimate derived from reference gene primer amplification. The table came from immunoSEQ multiplex PCR; TCRdb's copy has only in-frame clones and leaves some out. V, J and clone size reflect that table, while D and trimming were determined from the DNA. The sample shows about 290,000 clones, around nine tenths of them seen only once.

Material for sequencing was PBMCs or T cells enriched from blood (not recorded which). The receptor comes from a woman between 40 and 50 years old who had recovered from COVID-19. The chain has TRBV7-9 and TRBJ1-2, with D tentatively TRBD1 (5 bases). The CDR3, as DNA: TGTGCCAGCTCTGGGGGGGACTATGGCTACACCTTC. It yields the protein CASSGGDYGYTF.